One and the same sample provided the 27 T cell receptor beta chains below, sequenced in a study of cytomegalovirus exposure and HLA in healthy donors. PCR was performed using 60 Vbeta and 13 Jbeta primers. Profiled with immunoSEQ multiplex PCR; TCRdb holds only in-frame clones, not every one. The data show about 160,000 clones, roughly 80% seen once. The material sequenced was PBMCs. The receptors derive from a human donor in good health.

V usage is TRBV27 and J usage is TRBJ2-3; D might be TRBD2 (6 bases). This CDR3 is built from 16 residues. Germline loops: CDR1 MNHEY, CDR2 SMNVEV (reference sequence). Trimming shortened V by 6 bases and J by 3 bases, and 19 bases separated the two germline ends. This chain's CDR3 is CASSRLTGRITDTQYF. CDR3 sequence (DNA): TGTGCCAGCAGCCGATTAACGGGGAGGATTACAGATACGCAGTATTTT.

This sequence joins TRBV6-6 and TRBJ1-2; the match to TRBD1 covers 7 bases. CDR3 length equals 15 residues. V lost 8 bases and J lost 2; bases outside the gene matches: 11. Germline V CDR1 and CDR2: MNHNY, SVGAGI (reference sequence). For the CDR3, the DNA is TGTGCCAGCTCGGACCAGGGACAGCGAAACTATGGCTACACCTTC. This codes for CASSDQGQRNYGYTF.

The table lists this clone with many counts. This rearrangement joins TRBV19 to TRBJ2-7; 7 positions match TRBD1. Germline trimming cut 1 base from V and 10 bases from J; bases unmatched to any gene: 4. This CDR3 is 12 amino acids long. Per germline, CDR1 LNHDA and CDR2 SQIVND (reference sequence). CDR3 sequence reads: CASSIGQGDQYF. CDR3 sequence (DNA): TGTGCCAGTAGTATAGGGCAGGGGGATCAGTACTTC.

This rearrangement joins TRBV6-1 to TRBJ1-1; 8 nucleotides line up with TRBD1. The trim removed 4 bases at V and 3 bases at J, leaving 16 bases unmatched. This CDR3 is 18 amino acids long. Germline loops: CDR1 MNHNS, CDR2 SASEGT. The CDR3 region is CASSGGDRSFRGDTEAFF. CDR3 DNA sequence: TGTGCCAGCAGTGGTGGGGACAGGAGCTTCAGGGGAGACACTGAAGCTTTCTTT.

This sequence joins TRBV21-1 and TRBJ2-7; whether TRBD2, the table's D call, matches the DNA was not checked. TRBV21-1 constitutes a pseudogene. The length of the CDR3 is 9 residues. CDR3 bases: TGTGCCCTCGGTTTCGAGCAGTACTTC. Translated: CALGFEQYF.

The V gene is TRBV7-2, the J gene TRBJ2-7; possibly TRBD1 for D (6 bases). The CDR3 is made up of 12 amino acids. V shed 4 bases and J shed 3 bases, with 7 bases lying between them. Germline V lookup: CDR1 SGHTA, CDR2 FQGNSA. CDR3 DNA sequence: TGTGCCAGCAGCTCGACAGGCTACGAGCAGTACTTC. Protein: CASSSTGYEQYF.

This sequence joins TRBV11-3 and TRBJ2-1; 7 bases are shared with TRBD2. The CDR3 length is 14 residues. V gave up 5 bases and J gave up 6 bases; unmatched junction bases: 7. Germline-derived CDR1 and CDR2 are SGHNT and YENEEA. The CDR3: CASSVLRTSNEQFF. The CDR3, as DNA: TGTGCCAGCAGCGTCCTTCGGACTAGCAATGAGCAGTTCTTC.

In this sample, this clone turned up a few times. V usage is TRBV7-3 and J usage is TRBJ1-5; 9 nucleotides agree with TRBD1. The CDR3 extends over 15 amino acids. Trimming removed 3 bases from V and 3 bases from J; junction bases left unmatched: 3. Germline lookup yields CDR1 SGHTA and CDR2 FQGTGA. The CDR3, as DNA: TGTGCCAGCAGCTTTGGGGACAGGGTCAATCAGCCCCAGCATTTT. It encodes CASSFGDRVNQPQHF.

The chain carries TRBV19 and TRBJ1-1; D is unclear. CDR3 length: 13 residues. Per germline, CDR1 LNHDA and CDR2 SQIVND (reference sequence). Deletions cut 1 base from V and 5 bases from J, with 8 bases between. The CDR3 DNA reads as TGTGCCAGTAGTATAGGCCCTCAGACTGAAGCTTTCTTT. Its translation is CASSIGPQTEAFF.

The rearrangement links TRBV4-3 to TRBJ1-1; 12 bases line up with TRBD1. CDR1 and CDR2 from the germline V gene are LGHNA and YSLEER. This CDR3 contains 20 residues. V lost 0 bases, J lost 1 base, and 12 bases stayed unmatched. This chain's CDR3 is CASSQEGPWDRGRTNTEAFF. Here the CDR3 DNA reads TGCGCCAGCAGCCAAGAAGGGCCCTGGGACAGGGGGCGAACGAACACTGAAGCTTTCTTT.

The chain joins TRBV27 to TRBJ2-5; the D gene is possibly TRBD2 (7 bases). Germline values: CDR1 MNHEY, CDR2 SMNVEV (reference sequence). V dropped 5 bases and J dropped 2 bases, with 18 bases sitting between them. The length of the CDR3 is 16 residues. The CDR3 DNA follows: TGTGCCAGCAGTGCGATTGGGGGGGCGGATCAAGAGACCCAGTACTTC. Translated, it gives CASSAIGGADQETQYF.

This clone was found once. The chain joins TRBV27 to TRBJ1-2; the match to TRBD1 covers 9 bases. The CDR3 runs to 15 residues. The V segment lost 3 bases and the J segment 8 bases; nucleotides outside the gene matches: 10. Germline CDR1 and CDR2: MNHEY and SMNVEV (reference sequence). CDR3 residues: CASSFLPGQGKGYTF. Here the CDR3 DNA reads TGTGCCAGCAGTTTCCTACCGGGACAGGGAAAAGGCTACACCTTC.

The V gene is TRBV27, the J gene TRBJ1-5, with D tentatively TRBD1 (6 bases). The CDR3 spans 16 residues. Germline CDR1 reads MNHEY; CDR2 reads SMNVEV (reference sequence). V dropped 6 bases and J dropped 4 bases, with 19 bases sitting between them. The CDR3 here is CASRPSGGGRNQPQHF. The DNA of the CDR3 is TGTGCCAGCAGACCCTCGGGGGGCGGGAGGAATCAGCCCCAGCATTTT.

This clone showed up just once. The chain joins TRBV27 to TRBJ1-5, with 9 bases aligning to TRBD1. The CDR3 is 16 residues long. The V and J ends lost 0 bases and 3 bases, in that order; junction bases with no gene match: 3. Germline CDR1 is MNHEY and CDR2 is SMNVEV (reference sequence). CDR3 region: CASSLSGQGHNQPQHF. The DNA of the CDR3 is TGTGCCAGCAGTTTATCAGGACAGGGGCACAATCAGCCCCAGCATTTT.

The CDR3 region is CASSVGRTAGDFGTDTQYF. CDR3 DNA sequence: TGTGCCAGCAGCGTAGGTCGGACGGCAGGGGATTTCGGCACAGATACGCAGTATTTT. The chain couples TRBV9 to TRBJ2-3; TRBD1 might be the D (6 bases). Trimming shortened V by 0 bases and J by 1 base, and 21 bases separated the two germline ends. Germline CDR1 SGDLS, CDR2 YYNGEE. This CDR3 has 19 residues.

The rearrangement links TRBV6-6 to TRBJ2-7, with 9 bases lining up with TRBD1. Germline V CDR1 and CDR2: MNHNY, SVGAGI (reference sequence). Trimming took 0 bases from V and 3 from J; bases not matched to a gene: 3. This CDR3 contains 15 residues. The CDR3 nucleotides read TGTGCCAGCAGTTACTCGAGGACAGGGGACTACGAGCAGTACTTC. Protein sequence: CASSYSRTGDYEQYF.

The CDR3 DNA reads TGCAGCGTTGAAGATCAGGGGACAACTAACACTGAAGCTTTCTTT. This codes for CSVEDQGTTNTEAFF. The chain is built from TRBV29-1 and TRBJ1-1; perhaps TRBD1 as D (6 bases). The germline gives CDR1 SQVTM, CDR2 ANQGSEA. Trimming left V 0 bases short and J 2 bases short, with 13 bases between. This CDR3 has 15 residues.

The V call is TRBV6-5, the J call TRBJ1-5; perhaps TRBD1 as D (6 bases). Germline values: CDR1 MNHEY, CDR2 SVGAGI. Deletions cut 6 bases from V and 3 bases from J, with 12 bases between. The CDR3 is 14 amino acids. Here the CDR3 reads CASSPGQTNQPQHF. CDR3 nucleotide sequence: TGTGCCAGCAGCCCTGGACAGACCAATCAGCCCCAGCATTTT.

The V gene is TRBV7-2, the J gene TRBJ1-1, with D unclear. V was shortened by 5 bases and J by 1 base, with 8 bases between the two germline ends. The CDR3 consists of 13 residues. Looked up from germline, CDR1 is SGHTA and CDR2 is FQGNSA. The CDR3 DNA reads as TGTGCCAGCAGCCCAACACGGAACACTGAAGCTTTCTTT. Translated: CASSPTRNTEAFF.

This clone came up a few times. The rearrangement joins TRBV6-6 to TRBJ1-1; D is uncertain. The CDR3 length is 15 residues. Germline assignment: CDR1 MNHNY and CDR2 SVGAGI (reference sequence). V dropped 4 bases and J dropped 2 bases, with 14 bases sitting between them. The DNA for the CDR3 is TGTGCCAGCAGTTTTTCCTCCGAGGCTAACACTGAAGCTTTCTTT. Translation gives CASSFSSEANTEAFF.

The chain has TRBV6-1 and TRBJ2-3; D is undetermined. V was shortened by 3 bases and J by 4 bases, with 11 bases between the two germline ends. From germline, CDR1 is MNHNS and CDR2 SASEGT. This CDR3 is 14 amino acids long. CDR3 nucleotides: TGTGCCAGCAGTGATGTAGGTCTAGCAGATACGCAGTATTTT. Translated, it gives CASSDVGLADTQYF.

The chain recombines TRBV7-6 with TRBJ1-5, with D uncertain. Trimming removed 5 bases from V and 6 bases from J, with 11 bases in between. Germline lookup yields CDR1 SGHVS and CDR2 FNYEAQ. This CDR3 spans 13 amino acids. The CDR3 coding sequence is TGTGCCAGCAGCGCGGCCCTGAGTCAGCCCCAGCATTTT. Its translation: CASSAALSQPQHF.

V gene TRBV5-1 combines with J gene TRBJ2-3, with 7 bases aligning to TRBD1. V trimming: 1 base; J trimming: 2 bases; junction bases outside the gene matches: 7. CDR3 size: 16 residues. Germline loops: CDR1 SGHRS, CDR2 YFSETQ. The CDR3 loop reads CASSLLSKGATDTQYF. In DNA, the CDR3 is TGCGCCAGCAGCTTGCTTTCTAAGGGGGCCACAGATACGCAGTATTTT.

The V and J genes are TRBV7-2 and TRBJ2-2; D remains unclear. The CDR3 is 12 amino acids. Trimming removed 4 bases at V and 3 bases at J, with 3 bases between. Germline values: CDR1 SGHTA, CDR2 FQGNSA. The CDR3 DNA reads TGTGCCAGCAGCTCCTACACCGGGGAGCTGTTTTTT. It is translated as CASSSYTGELFF.

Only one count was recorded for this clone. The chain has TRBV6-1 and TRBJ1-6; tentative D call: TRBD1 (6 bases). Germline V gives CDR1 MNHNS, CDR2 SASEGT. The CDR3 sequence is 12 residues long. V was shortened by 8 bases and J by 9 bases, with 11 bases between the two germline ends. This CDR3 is CASGGIVSPLHF. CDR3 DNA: TGTGCCAGCGGGGGCATAGTTTCACCCCTCCACTTT.

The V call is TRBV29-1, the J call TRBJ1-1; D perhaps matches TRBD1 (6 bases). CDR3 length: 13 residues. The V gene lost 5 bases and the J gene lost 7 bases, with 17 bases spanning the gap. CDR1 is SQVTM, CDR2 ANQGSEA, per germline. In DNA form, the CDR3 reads TGCAGCGTTAAGGGCGGGGGGCGAGGTGAAGCTTTCTTT. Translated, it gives CSVKGGGRGEAFF.

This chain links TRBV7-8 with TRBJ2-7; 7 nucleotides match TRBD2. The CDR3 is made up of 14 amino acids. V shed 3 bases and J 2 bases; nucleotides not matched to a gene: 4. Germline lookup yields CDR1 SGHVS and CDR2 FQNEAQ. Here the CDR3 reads CASSFASGTYEQYF. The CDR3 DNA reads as TGTGCCAGCAGCTTTGCTAGCGGAACCTACGAGCAGTACTTC.